Listed below are T cell receptor beta chains from one sample, sequenced in a study of blood T cell repertoires in COVID-19. TCRdb's copy holds only in-frame clones and misses some; the assay was immunoSEQ multiplex PCR. The sample yields 210,000 or so clones, about 83% seen once. The sample was peripheral blood. These receptor sequences come from a woman younger than 45 with COVID-19, enrolled during active disease. CDR3s include the opening cysteine and the closing phenylalanine or tryptophan. D genes are given only for firm matches. Expanded clones are given a class, and other clones once, few, many or no size at all.

V	size	D	J	CDR3	DNA
TRBV25-1	-	TRBD1	TRBJ1-2	CASSEDRPDRGRYGYTF	TGTGCCAGCAGTGAAGATCGACCCGACAGGGGGCGATATGGCTACACCTTC
TRBV5-1	-	TRBD1	TRBJ1-1	CASSLGDRDTEAFF	TGCGCCAGCAGCTTGGGGGACAGAGACACTGAAGCTTTCTTT
TRBV5-5	-	-	TRBJ1-2	CASSLETENYGYTF	TGTGCCAGCAGCTTGGAGACAGAGAACTATGGCTACACCTTC
TRBV19	-	TRBD2	TRBJ2-3	CASSIRGTSGRSDTQYF	TGTGCCAGTAGTATTCGGGGGACTAGCGGGAGGTCAGATACGCAGTATTTT
TRBV27	-	TRBD2	TRBJ2-1	CASSPPMVAGGPNEQFF	TGTGCCAGCAGTCCACCTATGGTAGCGGGAGGGCCTAATGAGCAGTTCTTC
TRBV7-2	-	TRBD2	TRBJ2-7	CASSPSLAGGREQYF	TGTGCCAGCAGCCCCAGCCTAGCGGGAGGTCGCGAGCAGTACTTC
TRBV5-1	-	TRBD2	TRBJ2-2	CASTRLAGASTGELFF	TGCGCCAGCACTCGGCTAGCGGGGGCCAGCACCGGGGAGCTGTTTTTT
TRBV7-9	-	-	TRBJ2-3	CASRAPHRSHTDTQYF	TGTGCCAGCAGAGCACCCCATCGTTCTCACACAGATACGCAGTATTTT
TRBV10-3	-	TRBD2	TRBJ2-4	CAIKGGGENIQYF	TGTGCCATCAAGGGCGGGGGGGAAAACATTCAGTACTTC
TRBV30	-	TRBD1	TRBJ1-3	CAWTPGTGEATIYF	TGTGCCTGGACCCCCGGGACAGGGGAGGCTACCATATATTTT
TRBV14	-	-	TRBJ1-1	CASSPWAGYTEAFF	TGTGCCAGCAGCCCGTGGGCCGGATACACTGAAGCTTTCTTT
TRBV11-2	-	-	TRBJ1-1	CASSAPIQPGKAFF	TGTGCCAGCAGCGCCCCCATCCAACCGGGAAAGGCTTTCTTT
TRBV28	-	TRBD1	TRBJ2-4	CASSLGQGGYIQYF	TGTGCCAGCAGTTTAGGACAGGGGGGATACATTCAGTACTTC
TRBV7-8	-	-	TRBJ2-3	CASSPTRFSDTQYF	TGTGCCAGCAGCCCGACCAGGTTCTCAGATACGCAGTATTTT
TRBV14	-	TRBD2	TRBJ2-1	CASSQDGTSELYSYNEQFF	TGTGCCAGCAGCCAAGATGGGACTAGCGAGCTTTATTCCTACAATGAGCAGTTCTTC
TRBV19	-	TRBD2	TRBJ2-7	CASSISLAGVQQYF	TGTGCCAGTAGTATAAGTCTAGCGGGAGTCCAGCAGTACTTC
TRBV6-2/TRBV6-3	-	-	TRBJ2-7	CASSFTGDYEQYF	TGTGCCAGCAGTTTCACCGGGGACTACGAGCAGTACTTC
TRBV7-2	-	-	TRBJ2-5	CASSSIDRIQETQYF	TGTGCCAGCAGCTCCATAGACAGGATACAAGAGACCCAGTACTTC
TRBV7-8	-	-	TRBJ1-3	CASSPRQVPNSGNTIYF	TGTGCCAGCAGCCCAAGACAGGTTCCCAACTCTGGAAACACCATATATTTT
TRBV18	-	TRBD2	TRBJ2-3	CASSRTSRNTDTQYF	TGTGCCAGCTCAAGGACTAGTCGCAATACAGATACGCAGTATTTT
TRBV9	once	TRBD2	TRBJ2-3	CASSVGTTGTDTQYF	TGTGCCAGCAGCGTCGGGACTACTGGAACAGATACGCAGTATTTT
TRBV18	once	TRBD1	TRBJ1-2	CASSPVRDREHDYTF	TGTGCCAGCTCACCTGTCCGGGACAGGGAGCATGACTACACCTTC
TRBV7-3	-	TRBD2	TRBJ2-7	CASSSTSGRSYEQYF	TGTGCCAGCAGCTCCACTAGCGGGAGGTCTTACGAGCAGTACTTC
TRBV7-8	-	-	TRBJ1-5	CASSSGEGPQHF	TGTGCCAGCAGCTCGGGGGAAGGGCCCCAGCATTTT
TRBV1	-	-	TRBJ2-3	CTSSPPGDTQYF	TGCACCAGCAGCCCACCCGGGGATACGCAGTATTTT
TRBV5-1	-	TRBD2	TRBJ2-1	CASSLVLAGVGNEQFF	TGCGCCAGCAGCTTGGTTCTAGCGGGAGTGGGGAATGAGCAGTTCTTC
TRBV30	-	TRBD2	TRBJ2-7	CAWSITSGAYEQYF	TGTGCCTGGAGTATAACTAGCGGGGCCTACGAGCAGTACTTC
TRBV5-6	-	TRBD1	TRBJ1-4	CASSLRDRGPKKLFF	TGTGCCAGCAGCTTACGGGACAGGGGTCCGAAAAAACTGTTTTTT
TRBV5-4	-	TRBD2	TRBJ2-1	CASSLGLADYNEQFF	TGTGCCAGCAGCTTGGGACTAGCGGATTACAATGAGCAGTTCTTC
TRBV18	-	-	TRBJ2-5	CASFRDRQETQYF	TGTGCCAGCTTCAGGGATAGACAAGAGACCCAGTACTTC
TRBV3-1/TRBV3-2	few	-	TRBJ2-5	CASSQGGVKETQYF	TGTGCCAGCAGCCAAGGCGGGGTCAAAGAGACCCAGTACTTC